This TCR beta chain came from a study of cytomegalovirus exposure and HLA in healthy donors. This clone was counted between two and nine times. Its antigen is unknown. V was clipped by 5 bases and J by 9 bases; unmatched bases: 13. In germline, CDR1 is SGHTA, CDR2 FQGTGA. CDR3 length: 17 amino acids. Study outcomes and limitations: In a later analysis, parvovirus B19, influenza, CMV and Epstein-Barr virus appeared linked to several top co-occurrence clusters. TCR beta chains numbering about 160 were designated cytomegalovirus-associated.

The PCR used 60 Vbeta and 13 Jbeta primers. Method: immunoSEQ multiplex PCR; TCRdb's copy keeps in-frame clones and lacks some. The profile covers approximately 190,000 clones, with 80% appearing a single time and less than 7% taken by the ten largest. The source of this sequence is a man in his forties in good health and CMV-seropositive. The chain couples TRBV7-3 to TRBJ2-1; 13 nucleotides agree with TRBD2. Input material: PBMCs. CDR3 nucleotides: TGTGCCAGCAGCGCAACCCGCGGGGGACTAGCGGGGAGTGAGCAGTTCTTC. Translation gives CASSATRGGLAGSEQFF.